Presented here are 22 T cell receptor beta chains from one specimen sequenced in a study of blood T cell repertoires in COVID-19. Clones were sequenced by immunoSEQ multiplex PCR, and TCRdb holds only the in-frame ones, with some missing. This sample carries 20,000 to 25,000 clones, about nine tenths of them seen once, and the ten largest clones take 3% to 4.5%. The sequencing input was peripheral blood. The source of these receptors is a middle-aged man with active COVID-19.

The gene calls are TRBV5-6 and TRBJ1-4; TRBD1 aligns across 7 bases. Germline V gives CDR1 SGHDT, CDR2 YYEEEE. This CDR3 is built from 15 residues. J was trimmed by 6 bases and V by 4 bases; bases with no gene match: 9. Written as DNA, the CDR3 is TGTGCCAGCAGCGCATACAGGGGCCAGGATGAAAAACTGTTTTTT. Protein: CASSAYRGQDEKLFF.

The chain has TRBV29-1 and TRBJ2-6; a possible D gene is TRBD1 (6 bases). CDR3 length: 16 amino acids. V shed 5 bases and J shed 0 bases, with 14 bases lying between them. CDR1 SQVTM and CDR2 ANQGSEA come from the germline V gene. The DNA of the CDR3 is TGCAGCGTTTTCCGGGACACCAACTCTGGGGCCAACGTCCTGACTTTC. Encoded protein: CSVFRDTNSGANVLTF. The full variable domain, with the rest looked up from reference TRBV29-1 and TRBJ2-6, is SAVISQKPSRDICQRGTSLTIQCQVDSQVTMMFWYRQQPGQSLTLIATANQGSEATYESGFVIDKFPISRPNLTFSTLTVSNMSPEDSSIYLCSVFRDTNSGANVLTFGAGSRLTVL.

The CDR3 bases are TGCGCCAGCAGCTTGGAACCGGGACACGATGGAACAGGTGGCTCCTACGAGCAGTACTTC. This gives the protein CASSLEPGHDGTGGSYEQYF. This chain joins TRBV5-1 and TRBJ2-7, with D possibly being TRBD1 (6 bases). The V gene lost 0 bases and the J gene lost 0 bases, with 25 bases spanning the gap. CDR1 and CDR2 from the germline V gene are SGHRS and YFSETQ. The CDR3 is made up of 20 amino acids. Using reference TRBV5-1 and TRBJ2-7 for the parts outside the CDR3, the full variable domain is KAGVTQTPRYLIKTRGQQVTLSCSPISGHRSVSWYQQTPGQGLQFLFEYFSETQRNKGNFPGRFSGRQFSNSRSEMNVSTLELGDSALYLCASSLEPGHDGTGGSYEQYFGPGTRLTVT.

J is TRBJ2-7 and V is TRBV9; 10 nucleotides line up with TRBD1. The germline V gene encodes CDR1 SGDLS and CDR2 YYNGEE. CDR3 length: 15 amino acids. Trimming at V came to 3 bases and at J to 4 bases, leaving 7 bases not matched to a gene. As DNA, the CDR3 is TGTGCCAGCAGCGCGACGGGACAGGGGACTTACGAGCAGTACTTC. Translated, it gives CASSATGQGTYEQYF.

V and J are TRBV27 and TRBJ1-5; no clear D gene. The CDR3 runs 15 residues. Germline CDR1 is MNHEY and CDR2 is SMNVEV (reference sequence). Trimming left V 1 base short and J 0 bases short, with 7 bases between. CDR3 amino acids: CASSLFGSSNQPQHF. The CDR3 region has the DNA TGTGCCAGCAGTTTATTTGGTAGTAGCAATCAGCCCCAGCATTTT.

The chain links TRBV28 to TRBJ1-2; D is unresolved. This CDR3 is built from 13 residues. The germline V and J ends were trimmed by 3 bases and 7 bases, with 12 bases remaining between them. The V gene's germline CDR1 is MDHEN and CDR2 SYDVKM. The CDR3 DNA reads as TGTGCCAGCAGTTTGTCCCCAGTTGGTGGCTACACCTTC. Translating gives CASSLSPVGGYTF.

This sequence joins TRBV11-2 and TRBJ2-7, with a weak D call TRBD1 (5 bases). The CDR3 runs 13 residues. V dropped 5 bases and J dropped 9 bases, with 17 bases sitting between them. Germline V lookup: CDR1 SGHAT, CDR2 FQNNGV. In DNA, the CDR3 is TGTGCCAGCAGCCCGAGCAGGGAAATAGGGCAGTACTTC. Translating gives CASSPSREIGQYF.

CDR3 in amino acids: CASSPGTGTYSNQPQHF. The CDR3 bases are TGTGCCAGCTCCCCCGGGACAGGGACATATAGCAATCAGCCCCAGCATTTT. J is TRBJ1-5 and V is TRBV18; 9 positions agree with TRBD1. There are 17 residues in the CDR3. With V trimmed by 6 bases and J by 0 bases, 9 bases remained unmatched. Germline V gene lookup returns CDR1 KGHSH and CDR2 LQKENI.

The chain carries TRBV18 and TRBJ2-7, with D unresolved. Deletions cut 1 base from V and 3 bases from J, with 19 bases between. CDR1 KGHSH and CDR2 LQKENI come from the germline V gene. CDR3 length equals 17 residues. CDR3 amino acids: CASSPRLGEPNYYEQYF. The CDR3 DNA sequence: TGTGCCAGCTCACCACGTCTCGGTGAGCCGAACTACTACGAGCAGTACTTC.

The chain uses TRBV7-6 and TRBJ1-3; TRBD1 agrees at 7 bases. Per germline, CDR1 SGHVS and CDR2 FNYEAQ. The CDR3 totals 14 residues. Trimming took 3 bases from V and 9 from J; bases not matched to a gene: 8. CDR3 sequence reads: CASSLRGGQGTIYF. DNA of the CDR3: TGTGCCAGCAGCTTGAGAGGGGGCCAAGGCACCATATATTTT.

The chain couples TRBV2 to TRBJ2-3, with 8 bases fitting TRBD1. The junction had 5 bases not matched to a gene; V was cut back by 9 bases and J by 3 bases. CDR1 is SNHLY, CDR2 FYNNEI, per germline. The CDR3 contains 13 residues. Here the CDR3 reads CARGQGKTDTQYF. The CDR3, as DNA: TGTGCCAGAGGACAGGGAAAGACAGATACGCAGTATTTT.

The chain links TRBV15 to TRBJ2-1; no clear D. This CDR3 contains 17 residues. V was cut by 0 bases and J by 7 bases, with 19 bases left in between. The germline CDR1 and CDR2 sequences are LNHNV and YYDKDF (reference sequence). The CDR3 region has the DNA TGTGCCACCAGCAGAGATCTCCTAGTTGGCCTCTGGAATGAGCAGTTCTTC. As protein: CATSRDLLVGLWNEQFF.

This chain links TRBV6-5 with TRBJ1-2; a weak D match, TRBD1 (6 bases). Trimming stripped 6 bases from V and 2 bases from J, with 10 bases between. Germline V gene data show CDR1 as MNHEY and CDR2 as SVGAGI. The CDR3 covers 13 residues. This CDR3 reads CASSRTVNYGYTF. DNA of the CDR3: TGTGCCAGCAGCAGGACAGTAAACTATGGCTACACCTTC.

The chain uses TRBV7-6 and TRBJ2-3; 8 bases are a match to TRBD2. CDR3 size: 15 residues. The V gene's germline CDR1 is SGHVS and CDR2 FNYEAQ. V shed 3 bases and J 5 bases; nucleotides not matched to a gene: 7. CDR3 sequence reads: CASSLATGGLDTQYF. The DNA for the CDR3 is TGTGCCAGCAGCTTGGCAACGGGGGGGCTAGATACGCAGTATTTT.

The chain carries TRBV5-1 and TRBJ2-1; no definite D call. This CDR3 has 15 residues. V gave up 3 bases and J gave up 4 bases, with 14 bases separating them. Germline CDR1 and CDR2: SGHRS and YFSETQ. This CDR3 is CASSSGTGFYNEQFF. DNA of the CDR3: TGCGCCAGCAGCTCCGGAACCGGGTTTTACAATGAGCAGTTCTTC. The full variable domain, its missing parts supplied by reference TRBV5-1 and TRBJ2-1, is KAGVTQTPRYLIKTRGQQVTLSCSPISGHRSVSWYQQTPGQGLQFLFEYFSETQRNKGNFPGRFSGRQFSNSRSEMNVSTLELGDSALYLCASSSGTGFYNEQFFGPGTRLTVL.

This chain links TRBV27 with TRBJ2-7; the match to TRBD1 covers 7 bases. This CDR3 has 13 residues. The V gene end was trimmed by 5 bases and the J gene end by 3 bases; junction bases not matched to a gene: 4. The germline CDR1 and CDR2 sequences are MNHEY and SMNVEV (reference sequence). DNA for the CDR3: TGTGCCAGCAGTCATCGACAGGGCTACGAGCAGTACTTC. It yields the protein CASSHRQGYEQYF.

This clone was seen a handful of times. J is TRBJ1-1 and V is TRBV19; 8 bases line up with TRBD1. V gave up 5 bases and J gave up 5 bases; unmatched junction bases: 7. This CDR3 is built from 14 residues. CDR1 and CDR2 (germline): LNHDA, SQIVND (reference sequence). CDR3 loop: CASSGSRGQTEAFF. The DNA of the CDR3 is TGTGCCAGTAGTGGGAGCAGGGGGCAAACTGAAGCTTTCTTT.

The V and J genes are TRBV19 and TRBJ1-1, with D possibly matching TRBD1 (6 bases). Per the germline V gene, CDR1 is LNHDA and CDR2 is SQIVND (reference sequence). This CDR3 region has 15 residues. The V and J ends lost 2 bases and 5 bases respectively, with 15 bases between them. The CDR3 region has the DNA TGTGCCAGTAGTATATATGGGGGCGTAAGAACTGAAGCTTTCTTT. Amino acid sequence: CASSIYGGVRTEAFF. The full variable domain, its missing parts supplied by reference TRBV19 and TRBJ1-1, is DGGITQSPKYLFRKEGQNVTLSCEQNLNHDAMYWYRQDPGQGLRLIYYSQIVNDFQKGDIAEGYSVSREKKESFPLTVTSAQKNPTAFYLCASSIYGGVRTEAFFGQGTRLTVV.

The rearrangement joins TRBV9 to TRBJ1-1; D may be TRBD1 (5 bases). The CDR3 has 14 amino acids. V was clipped by 0 bases and J by 6 bases, with 12 bases between them. Germline V CDR1 and CDR2: SGDLS, YYNGEE. The CDR3 region has the DNA TGTGCCAGCAGCGTAGGTGGGGGGTCGGCTGAAGCTTTCTTT. It yields the protein CASSVGGGSAEAFF.

The chain couples TRBV9 to TRBJ1-1; D gene ambiguous. In germline, CDR1 is SGDLS, CDR2 YYNGEE. V was pared by 2 bases and J by 1 base, with 9 bases between. CDR3 length: 14 residues. The CDR3 bases are TGTGCCAGCAGCGTTCTAGGCCGGAACACTGAAGCTTTCTTT. Protein: CASSVLGRNTEAFF.

The chain has TRBV5-6 and TRBJ1-2; D is perhaps TRBD1 (6 bases). Trimming shortened V by 3 bases and J by 0 bases, and 15 bases separated the two germline ends. This CDR3 is 16 amino acids long. Germline-derived CDR1 and CDR2 are SGHDT and YYEEEE. Written as DNA, the CDR3 is TGTGCCAGCAGCTGGATCCCGGGACACTCTAACTATGGCTACACCTTC. The encoded protein is CASSWIPGHSNYGYTF.

The chain joins TRBV30 to TRBJ1-6; D gene unclear. The CDR3 extends over 15 amino acids. Per the germline V gene, CDR1 is GTSNPN and CDR2 is SVGIG (reference sequence). V was clipped by 4 bases and J by 0 bases, with 10 bases between them. CDR3 region: CAWNSGSSYNSPLHF. In DNA form, the CDR3 reads TGTGCCTGGAATTCGGGTAGCTCCTATAATTCACCCCTCCACTTT. The variable domain in full, with the rest retrieved from reference TRBV30 and TRBJ1-6, is SQTIHQWPATLVQPVGSPLSLECTVEGTSNPNLYWYRQAAGRGLQLLFYSVGIGQISSEVPQNLSASRPQDRQFILSSKKLLLSDSGFYLCAWNSGSSYNSPLHFGNGTRLTVT.